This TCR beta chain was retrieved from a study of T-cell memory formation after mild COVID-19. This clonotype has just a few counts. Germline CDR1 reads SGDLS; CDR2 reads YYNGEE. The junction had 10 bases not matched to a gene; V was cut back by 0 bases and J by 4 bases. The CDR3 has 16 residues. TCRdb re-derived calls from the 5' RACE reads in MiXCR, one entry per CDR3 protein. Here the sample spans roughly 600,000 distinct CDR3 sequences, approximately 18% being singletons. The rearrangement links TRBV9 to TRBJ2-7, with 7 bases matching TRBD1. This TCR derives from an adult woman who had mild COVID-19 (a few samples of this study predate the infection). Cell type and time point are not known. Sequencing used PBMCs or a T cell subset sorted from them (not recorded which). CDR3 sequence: CASSVGTTGAPYEQYF. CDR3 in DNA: TGTGCCAGCAGCGTAGGGACCACAGGGGCCCCTTACGAGCAGTACTTC.